This record looks at one T cell receptor beta chain sequence and its context. Trimming shortened V by 2 bases and J by 5 bases, and 7 bases separated the two germline ends. Germline V gene sequence: CDR1 ENHRY, CDR2 SYGVKD. The CDR3 has 14 amino acids. The entry originates in a study of CD8+CD57+ T cells in acquired aplastic anemia. The template for TCR beta VDJ and CDR3 sequence profiling was genomic DNA. TCRdb itself ran the reads through MiXCR, one entry per CDR3 protein. The profile shows around 290,000 distinct CDR3 sequences, 45% to 65% of them singletons. Sequenced patients had shown CD8+CD57+ cell expansion by flow cytometry. All patients were therapy-naive when blood was sampled.

Sequenced input: sorted CD4+, CD8+, or CD8+CD57+ T cells (not recorded which) from PBMCs. This clonotype was sampled from a human donor with aplastic anemia. The V gene is TRBV10-3, the J gene TRBJ1-6; D remains ambiguous. The CDR3 loop is CAISEGDDNSPLHF. The CDR3 DNA is TGTGCCATCAGTGAGGGGGATGATAATTCACCCCTCCACTTT.